This T cell receptor beta chain originates from a study of shared clonotypes between healthy human individuals. Study-level information: Serving as donors were two women and three men, whose ages spanned 18 to 49. Researchers assigned three CD4 naive, three CD4 memory, two CD8 naive and one CD8 memory plate to each donor. Study-level findings and limits: Naive subsets generally exceeded memory subsets in estimated richness. Four donors held about 4.5% of naive CD4 clonotypes in common.

Naive CD8 cells, CD45RO-negative and positively selected for CCR7, excluded terminally differentiated effector memory CD45RA+ cells. Points on this clone: Its antigen remains unknown.

Libraries were prepared by immunoSEQ multiplex PCR; TCRdb keeps only in-frame clonotypes and omits some of them. Among around 2,000,000 clones listed, about 95% were seen once. From germline, CDR1 is MNHNS and CDR2 SASEGT. Trimming removed 7 bases at V and 0 bases at J, with 13 bases between. The CDR3 totals 15 residues. The sequencing input was naive CD8+ T cells sorted from blood. The clonotype comes from a man in his late teens or twenties in good health. The chain combines TRBV6-1 with TRBJ1-5, with D hard to call. In DNA, the CDR3 is TGTGCCAGCACTCTACACCTCGTTAGCAATCAGCCCCAGCATTTT. Protein sequence: CASTLHLVSNQPQHF.